A selection of T cell receptor beta chains follows, all from one sample in a study of a mutant IDH1 vaccine in newly diagnosed glioma. Sequencing used immunoSEQ multiplex PCR; TCRdb keeps in-frame clones, though not all of them. The top ten hold around 1.5% of the sample, which has about 41,000 clones, around 87% seen once. No antigens are known for them. Sequenced here: PBMCs, sampled from a glioma patient whose treatment included an IDH1 peptide vaccine. The source of these receptors is a man between 35 and 55 years old with glioma. The CDR3 runs from the conserved cysteine through the conserved F or W. D genes are given only for firm matches. The size of a clone is reported for some rows only, either as once, few or many, or as a class for expanded clones.

D	V	length	J	size	CDR3	DNA
TRBD1	TRBV6-1	15	TRBJ1-5	.	CASGWTGDSNQPQHF	TGTGCCAGCGGATGGACAGGGGATAGCAATCAGCCCCAGCATTTT
.	TRBV15	13	TRBJ2-1	.	CATSKGPYNEQFF	TGTGCCACCAGCAAAGGACCGTACAATGAGCAGTTCTTC
.	TRBV14	15	TRBJ2-5	.	CASSQGGPSAGTQYF	TGTGCCAGCAGCCAAGGGGGACCATCGGCGGGGACCCAGTACTTC
.	TRBV10-3	14	TRBJ1-1	.	CAISSRDGNTEAFF	TGTGCCATCAGTAGCCGGGACGGGAACACTGAAGCTTTCTTT
TRBD1	TRBV19	16	TRBJ2-5	.	CASSLTLAGGQETQYF	TGTGCCAGTAGTTTGACCCTGGCAGGGGGTCAAGAGACCCAGTACTTC
TRBD1	TRBV5-6	14	TRBJ1-2	.	CASSLIQGAIGYTF	TGTGCCAGCAGCCTTATACAGGGGGCTATCGGCTACACCTTC
.	TRBV9	14	TRBJ2-2	.	CASSVGAVSGELFF	TGTGCCAGCAGCGTAGGAGCAGTGTCCGGGGAGCTGTTTTTT
.	TRBV6-6	15	TRBJ2-2	.	CASSSQGWGTGELFF	TGTGCCAGCAGTTCACAGGGTTGGGGCACCGGGGAGCTGTTTTTT
.	TRBV5-4	15	TRBJ2-3	.	CASSFDRPSTDTQYF	TGTGCCAGCAGCTTTGACCGGCCTAGCACAGATACGCAGTATTTT
.	TRBV5-8	15	TRBJ1-1	.	CASSLDAGGNTEAFF	TGTGCCAGCAGCTTGGATGCGGGGGGGAACACTGAAGCTTTCTTT
.	TRBV2	13	TRBJ2-1	.	CASSYRDYNEQFF	TGTGCCAGCAGTTACCGGGACTACAATGAGCAGTTCTTC
.	TRBV16	14	TRBJ1-1	.	CASSRAGQNTEAFF	TGTGCCAGCAGCCGCGCAGGGCAGAACACTGAAGCTTTCTTT
.	TRBV18	15	TRBJ2-6	.	CASSPIEAGANVLTF	TGTGCCAGCTCACCCATAGAGGCTGGGGCCAACGTCCTGACTTTC
TRBD1	TRBV7-2	14	TRBJ1-2	.	CASSRLTGGYGYTF	TGTGCCAGCAGCCGTCTGACAGGGGGCTATGGCTACACCTTC
TRBD1	TRBV7-2	16	TRBJ1-2	once	CASSLGGTGINYGYTF	TGTGCCAGCAGCTTAGGCGGGACAGGAATAAACTATGGCTACACCTTC
.	TRBV6-5	15	TRBJ2-3	.	CASSSQRARPDTQYF	TGTGCCAGCAGTTCTCAGCGGGCGCGACCAGATACGCAGTATTTT
TRBD2	TRBV7-9	15	TRBJ2-1	.	CASSPRAGGEGEQFF	TGTGCCAGCAGCCCCCGTGCGGGGGGAGAAGGTGAGCAGTTCTTC
.	TRBV2	13	TRBJ2-5	.	CATQGGPKETQYF	TGTGCCACCCAGGGGGGACCCAAGGAGACCCAGTACTTC
.	TRBV12-5	13	TRBJ1-1	.	CASGPLSNTEAFF	TGTGCTAGTGGGCCTCTTTCGAACACTGAAGCTTTCTTT
TRBD1	TRBV2	14	TRBJ1-1	.	CASSGGQGRTEAFF	TGTGCCAGCAGTGGCGGACAGGGACGAACTGAAGCTTTCTTT
TRBD1	TRBV5-5	13	TRBJ1-2	.	CASSLGDSYGYTF	TGTGCCAGCAGCTTGGGGGACAGCTATGGCTACACCTTC
.	TRBV7-2	14	TRBJ2-7	.	CASSLTWGLDEQYF	TGTGCCAGCAGCTTAACCTGGGGGCTGGACGAGCAGTACTTC